These 30 T cell receptor beta chains were all obtained from the same sample, sequenced in a study of blood T cell repertoires in COVID-19. Produced via immunoSEQ multiplex PCR; TCRdb's table is partial and in-frame only. This sample has fewer than 350,000 clones, with around 90% found just once. The sequenced material came from PBMCs or T cells enriched from blood (not recorded which). These receptors originate from a woman between 35 and 50 years old who had recovered from COVID-19.

The V gene is TRBV5-1, the J gene TRBJ1-6, with TRBD1 matching over 8 bases. Per the germline V gene, CDR1 is SGHRS and CDR2 is YFSETQ. J lost 8 bases, V lost 0 bases, and 4 bases had no gene match. The CDR3 runs to 15 residues. The DNA of the CDR3 is TGCGCCAGCAGCTTGGCCGGACAGGGAGATTCACCCCTCCACTTT. Translated, it gives CASSLAGQGDSPLHF.

V gene TRBV4-1 combines with J gene TRBJ1-2; D uncertain. The V and J ends lost 4 bases and 0 bases respectively, with 12 bases between them. From germline, CDR1 is MGHRA and CDR2 YSYEKL. The CDR3 runs to 15 residues. This chain's CDR3 is CASSRQNLPNYGYTF. The CDR3 DNA follows: TGCGCCAGCAGCCGGCAGAATTTACCTAACTATGGCTACACCTTC.

This chain joins TRBV9 and TRBJ2-5; D ambiguous. The CDR3 length is 12 residues. Germline V CDR1 and CDR2: SGDLS, YYNGEE. V was pared by 3 bases and J by 0 bases, with 3 bases between. CDR3 bases: TGTGCCAGCAGCGCCTACCAAGAGACCCAGTACTTC. Its protein product is CASSAYQETQYF.

The genes are TRBV12-3 or TRBV12-4 and TRBJ1-2, with 11 bases identical to TRBD1. With 5 bases clipped from V and 7 bases from J, the junction kept 3 bases outside the gene matches. The CDR3 consists of 13 residues. The DNA for the CDR3 is TGTGCCAGCAGTGGACAGGGGGCATCTGGCTACACCTTC. Protein: CASSGQGASGYTF.

The chain uses TRBV9 and TRBJ2-7; 9 bases align to TRBD2. The germline V gene has CDR1 SGDLS and CDR2 YYNGEE. The CDR3 totals 15 residues. V dropped 0 bases and J dropped 6; count of bases not matched to a gene: 7. The CDR3 sequence: CASSVDIAGDTEQYF. The CDR3 DNA reads as TGTGCCAGCAGCGTAGATATAGCGGGAGATACCGAGCAGTACTTC.

Regarding this clone: The same CDR3 is also encoded by other DNA sequences in this sample. This sequence joins TRBV19 and TRBJ1-6; 7 bases agree with TRBD1. Germline V gene lookup returns CDR1 LNHDA and CDR2 SQIVND (reference sequence). The CDR3 runs 13 residues. Unmatched junction bases numbered 3, after V lost 6 bases and J lost 7 bases. The CDR3 reads CASSGTANSPLHF. The CDR3 DNA reads TGTGCCAGTAGCGGGACAGCCAATTCACCCCTCCACTTT.

The chain employs TRBV5-1 and TRBJ1-1, with D tentatively TRBD1 (5 bases). CDR1 is SGHRS and CDR2 is YFSETQ in the germline V gene. Trimming removed 0 bases at V and 1 base at J, with 7 bases between. The CDR3 runs to 14 residues. Written as DNA, the CDR3 is TGCGCCAGCAGCTTGGGACAGTCGAACACTGAAGCTTTCTTT. It codes for CASSLGQSNTEAFF.

The count of this clone is one. The gene calls are TRBV7-3 and TRBJ1-1; TRBD1 is a possible D gene (6 bases). Germline V gene data show CDR1 as SGHTA and CDR2 as FQGTGA. CDR3 length: 13 amino acids. V was cut by 7 bases and J by 11 bases, with 20 bases left in between. The CDR3: CASKAGTLDRAFF. DNA of the CDR3: TGTGCCAGCAAGGCCGGGACACTAGATAGGGCTTTCTTT.

V gene TRBV10-3 combines with J gene TRBJ1-2; 7 nucleotides line up with TRBD1. CDR1 ENHRY and CDR2 SYGVKD come from the germline V gene. The CDR3 runs 16 residues. Trimming cost V 4 bases and J 8 bases; bases outside gene matches: 16. CDR3 bases: TGTGCCATCAGTGGGGGGACAGCCACGCAGAGGGGAGGCTACACCTTC. This encodes CAISGGTATQRGGYTF.

The rearrangement links TRBV7-8 to TRBJ1-1; 8 bases are a match to TRBD1. Germline V gene lookup returns CDR1 SGHVS and CDR2 FQNEAQ. The CDR3 covers 15 residues. The ends lost 3 bases at V and 1 base at J; junction bases unmatched: 4. The CDR3 DNA is TGTGCCAGCAGCTTTCTCCAGGGGGCGAACACTGAAGCTTTCTTT. It yields the protein CASSFLQGANTEAFF.

This clone was seen a handful of times. V gene TRBV18 combines with J gene TRBJ2-2, with D perhaps TRBD2 (6 bases). The length of the CDR3 is 13 residues. Germline V lookup: CDR1 KGHSH, CDR2 LQKENI. V lost 7 bases to trimming and J lost 3 bases, with 9 bases between them. The CDR3, as DNA: TGTGCCAGCTTGGCGGGACACACCGGGGAGCTGTTTTTT. Its protein is CASLAGHTGELFF.

V is TRBV7-8 and J is TRBJ2-1, with D possibly TRBD2 on 6 matching bases. The V end was cut by 1 base, the J end by 4 bases, with 11 bases between. This CDR3 has 15 residues. The germline gives CDR1 SGHVS, CDR2 FQNEAQ. The CDR3 coding sequence is TGTGCCAGCAGCTTAGGCGGGACTCAATACAATGAGCAGTTCTTC. It translates to CASSLGGTQYNEQFF.

J is TRBJ1-1 and V is TRBV18; no clear D. V lost 2 bases to trimming and J lost 3 bases, with 7 bases between them. Looked up from germline, CDR1 is KGHSH and CDR2 is LQKENI. This CDR3 comprises 13 residues. In DNA, the CDR3 is TGTGCCAGCTCACCATTCTCGGACACTGAAGCTTTCTTT. It encodes CASSPFSDTEAFF.

A few counts support this clone. This sequence joins TRBV6-6 and TRBJ2-6, with TRBD1 as a possible D gene (7 bases). Germline lookup yields CDR1 MNHNY and CDR2 SVGAGI (reference sequence). Trimming stripped 7 bases from V and 8 bases from J, with 15 bases between. The CDR3 spans 14 residues. CDR3 region: CASTLTGRTNVLTF. The DNA of the CDR3 is TGTGCCAGCACCTTGACAGGGAGGACCAACGTCCTGACTTTC.

This clone appeared a single time. V gene TRBV6-1 combines with J gene TRBJ1-5; D ambiguous. The CDR3 spans 13 residues. V lost 3 bases and J 7 bases, leaving 10 bases between the germline ends. CDR1 and CDR2 (germline): MNHNS, SASEGT. The CDR3 DNA follows: TGTGCCAGCAGTGATCAGGCCGAGCAGCCCCAGCATTTT. This codes for CASSDQAEQPQHF.

The chain couples TRBV25-1 to TRBJ1-5, with a weak D call TRBD1 (6 bases). Per germline, CDR1 MGHDK and CDR2 SYGVNS. Trimming removed 6 bases at V and 1 base at J, with 7 bases between. This CDR3 is 13 amino acids long. CDR3 in amino acids: CASRGGSNQPQHF. The DNA of the CDR3 is TGTGCCAGCAGAGGGGGAAGCAATCAGCCCCAGCATTTT.

This rearrangement joins TRBV5-1 to TRBJ1-1, with a weak D call TRBD1 (6 bases). Germline assignment: CDR1 SGHRS and CDR2 YFSETQ. The CDR3 has 13 amino acids. Trimming left V 6 bases short and J 1 base short, with 10 bases between. The CDR3 nucleotides are TGCGCCAGCACCCTGGGACAGAACACTGAAGCTTTCTTT. Amino acid sequence: CASTLGQNTEAFF.

CDR3: CASTFGTDSYNEQFF. The CDR3 DNA reads TGCGCCAGCACCTTCGGGACAGACTCCTACAATGAGCAGTTCTTC. The gene calls are TRBV5-1 and TRBJ2-1; TRBD1 matches at 7 bases. From germline, CDR1 is SGHRS and CDR2 YFSETQ. The length of the CDR3 is 15 residues. After removal of 6 bases from V and 0 bases from J, the junction contained 6 bases not matched to a gene.

In this sample, this clone turned up a few times. The chain combines TRBV25-1 with TRBJ2-1; no clear D. V was shortened by 1 base and J by 6 bases, with 4 bases between the two germline ends. From germline, CDR1 is MGHDK and CDR2 SYGVNS. CDR3 length: 12 residues. This CDR3 is CASSEWSNEQFF. CDR3 coding DNA: TGTGCCAGCAGTGAATGGAGCAATGAGCAGTTCTTC.

V gene TRBV4-1 combines with J gene TRBJ1-1; TRBD1 might be the D (5 bases). The germline gives CDR1 MGHRA, CDR2 YSYEKL. The CDR3 is 14 residues long. V was shortened by 8 bases and J by 0 bases, with 13 bases between the two germline ends. The CDR3 DNA follows: TGCGCCAGCGCCCGGGGGGACGTGAACACTGAAGCTTTCTTT. Translated: CASARGDVNTEAFF.

V gene TRBV5-6 combines with J gene TRBJ2-7; unclear D gene. Germline loops: CDR1 SGHDT, CDR2 YYEEEE. V lost 4 bases to trimming and J lost 6 bases, with 8 bases between them. The CDR3 sequence is 11 residues long. CDR3 sequence: CASSIGTEQYF. The CDR3 nucleotides are TGTGCCAGCAGCATTGGCACCGAGCAGTACTTC.

The chain couples TRBV5-1 to TRBJ2-3, with 11 bases matching TRBD1. Germline lookup yields CDR1 SGHRS and CDR2 YFSETQ. The CDR3 sequence is 15 residues long. J was trimmed by 8 bases and V by 2 bases; bases with no gene match: 7. The CDR3 bases are TGCGCCAGCAGCTTAGGGACAGGGGGGACGGCTACGCAGTATTTT. Its protein product is CASSLGTGGTATQYF.

This chain connects TRBV5-1 to TRBJ1-3; a weak D match, TRBD1 (6 bases). Germline V gene sequence: CDR1 SGHRS, CDR2 YFSETQ. This CDR3 contains 17 residues. V was shortened by 1 base and J by 0 bases, with 14 bases between the two germline ends. CDR3 coding DNA: TGCGCCAGCAGCTTGAGAGAACAGGGAAGCTCTGGAAACACCATATATTTT. It yields the protein CASSLREQGSSGNTIYF.

The rearrangement uses TRBV6-2 or TRBV6-3 and TRBJ2-7; TRBD1 is a possible D gene (6 bases). Trimming took off 4 bases at V and 4 bases at J, with 8 bases between the two ends. CDR1 is MNHEY, CDR2 SVGEGT, per germline. CDR3 size: 12 residues. The CDR3 here is CASSFGQYEQYF. The CDR3 DNA is TGTGCCAGCAGTTTTGGACAGTACGAGCAGTACTTC.

The V gene is TRBV3-1 (or the pseudogene TRBV3-2), the J gene TRBJ2-2; the match to TRBD1 covers 7 bases. The V and J ends lost 2 bases and 0 bases, in that order; junction bases with no gene match: 6. The CDR3 consists of 17 residues. Per germline, CDR1 LGHDT and CDR2 YNNKEL (reference sequence). For the CDR3, the DNA is TGTGCCAGCAGCCAACTGGGACAGCCCCCGAACACCGGGGAGCTGTTTTTT. It specifies CASSQLGQPPNTGELFF.

The V gene is TRBV5-1, the J gene TRBJ2-2; D remains unclear. The CDR3 has 15 amino acids. Trimming took off 0 bases at V and 1 base at J, with 7 bases between the two ends. CDR1 SGHRS and CDR2 YFSETQ come from the germline V gene. CDR3 in DNA: TGCGCCAGCAGCTTGGGGCACCGGAACACCGGGGAGCTGTTTTTT. This codes for CASSLGHRNTGELFF.

This sequence joins TRBV19 and TRBJ1-1; the D is unclear. CDR1 and CDR2 from the germline V gene are LNHDA and SQIVND (reference sequence). This CDR3 has 14 residues. Between the trimmed V and J ends, which lost 0 bases and 0 bases, there was a span of 5 bases. DNA for the CDR3: TGTGCCAGTAGTATAGATACGGTGAACACTGAAGCTTTCTTT. It specifies CASSIDTVNTEAFF.

This chain connects TRBV3-1 (or the pseudogene TRBV3-2) to TRBJ1-5; TRBD1 matches 9 bases. Per the germline V gene, CDR1 is LGHDT and CDR2 is YNNKEL (reference sequence). V was clipped by 4 bases and J by 7 bases; unmatched bases: 8. The CDR3 covers 15 residues. The CDR3 DNA reads TGTGCCAGCAGCCCCCGGACAGGGGCGGCGCAGCCCCAGCATTTT. This gives the protein CASSPRTGAAQPQHF.

The rearrangement uses TRBV5-1 and TRBJ1-4; 7 positions agree with TRBD1. CDR1 is SGHRS, CDR2 YFSETQ, per germline. The CDR3 runs to 18 residues. V lost 3 bases and J lost 0; bases outside the gene matches: 11. CDR3 bases: TGCGCCAGCAGCTACAGGGACAGTAGATCTGCAACTAATGAAAAACTGTTTTTT. Translating gives CASSYRDSRSATNEKLFF.

The chain combines TRBV7-3 with TRBJ2-7; TRBD1 agrees at 8 bases. This CDR3 has 16 amino acids. Germline V gene sequence: CDR1 SGHTA, CDR2 FQGTGA. The ends lost 0 bases at V and 5 bases at J; junction bases unmatched: 9. CDR3 region: CASSLTGGQGKHEQYF. CDR3 sequence (DNA): TGTGCCAGCAGCTTAACGGGTGGACAGGGCAAACACGAGCAGTACTTC.